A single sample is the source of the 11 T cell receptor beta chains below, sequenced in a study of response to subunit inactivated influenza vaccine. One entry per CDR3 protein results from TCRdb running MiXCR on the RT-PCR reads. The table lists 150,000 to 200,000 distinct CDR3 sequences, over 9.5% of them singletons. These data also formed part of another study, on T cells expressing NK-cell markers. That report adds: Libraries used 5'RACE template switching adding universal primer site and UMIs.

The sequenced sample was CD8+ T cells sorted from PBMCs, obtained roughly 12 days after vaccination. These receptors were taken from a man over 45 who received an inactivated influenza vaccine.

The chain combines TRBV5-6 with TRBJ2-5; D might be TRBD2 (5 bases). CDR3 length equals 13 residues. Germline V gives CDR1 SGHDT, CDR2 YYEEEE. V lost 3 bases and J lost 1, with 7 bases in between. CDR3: CASSSSIQETQYF. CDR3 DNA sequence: TGTGCCAGCAGCTCTAGCATCCAAGAGACCCAGTACTTC.

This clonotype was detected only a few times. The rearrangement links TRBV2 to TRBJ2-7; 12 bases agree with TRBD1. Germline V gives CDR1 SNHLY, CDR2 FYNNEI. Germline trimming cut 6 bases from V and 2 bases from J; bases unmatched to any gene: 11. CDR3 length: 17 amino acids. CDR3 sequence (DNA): TGTGCCAGCAGGGCCGGGACAGGGGGCTTGGATACCTACGAGCAGTACTTC. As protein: CASRAGTGGLDTYEQYF.

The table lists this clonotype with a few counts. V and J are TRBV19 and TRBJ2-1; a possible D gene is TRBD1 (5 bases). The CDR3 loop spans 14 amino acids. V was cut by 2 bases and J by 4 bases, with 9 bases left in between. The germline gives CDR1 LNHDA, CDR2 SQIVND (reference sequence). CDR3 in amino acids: CASSIQGIYNEQFF. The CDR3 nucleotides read TGTGCCAGTAGTATACAGGGTATTTACAATGAGCAGTTCTTC.

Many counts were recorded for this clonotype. For the CDR3, the DNA is TGTGCCAGCAGTTTATATGAGCAGTTCTTC. Translated, it gives CASSLYEQFF. V is TRBV12-3 or TRBV12-4 and J is TRBJ2-1; D unclear. With 2 bases removed from V and 8 bases from J, the gap between germline ends came to 1 base. This CDR3 has 10 amino acids.

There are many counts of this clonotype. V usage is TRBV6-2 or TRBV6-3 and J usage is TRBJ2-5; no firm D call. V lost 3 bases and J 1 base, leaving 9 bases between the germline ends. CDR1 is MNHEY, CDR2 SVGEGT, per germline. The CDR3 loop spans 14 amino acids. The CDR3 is CASSYLGVQETQYF. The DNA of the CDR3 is TGTGCCAGCAGTTATCTTGGGGTCCAAGAGACCCAGTACTTC.

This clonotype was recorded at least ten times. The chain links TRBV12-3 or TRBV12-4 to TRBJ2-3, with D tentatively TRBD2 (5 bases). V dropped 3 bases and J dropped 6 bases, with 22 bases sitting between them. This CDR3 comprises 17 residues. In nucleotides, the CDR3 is TGTGCCAGCAGTTTTGCGGTCGCGGGCGGCCCCGGCGATACGCAGTATTTT. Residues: CASSFAVAGGPGDTQYF.

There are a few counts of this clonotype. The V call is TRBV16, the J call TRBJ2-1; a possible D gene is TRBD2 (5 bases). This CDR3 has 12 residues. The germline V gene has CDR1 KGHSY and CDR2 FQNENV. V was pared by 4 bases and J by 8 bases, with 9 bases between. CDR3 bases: TGTGCCAGCAGCCTACCGGGGTATGAGCAGTTCTTC. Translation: CASSLPGYEQFF.

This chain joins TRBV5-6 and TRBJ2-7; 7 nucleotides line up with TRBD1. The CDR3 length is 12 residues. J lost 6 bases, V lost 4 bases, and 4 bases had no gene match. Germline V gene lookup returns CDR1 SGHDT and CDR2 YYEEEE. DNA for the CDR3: TGTGCCAGCAGCAAGGGACAGCCCGAGCAGTACTTC. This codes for CASSKGQPEQYF.

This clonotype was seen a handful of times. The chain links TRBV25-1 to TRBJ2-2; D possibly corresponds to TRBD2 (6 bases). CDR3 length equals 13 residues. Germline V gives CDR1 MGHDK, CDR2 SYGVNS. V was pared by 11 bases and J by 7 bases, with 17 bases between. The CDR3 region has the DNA TGTGCCTGCCGGAGGGGCGATATCGGGGAGCTGTTTTTT. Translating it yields CACRRGDIGELFF.

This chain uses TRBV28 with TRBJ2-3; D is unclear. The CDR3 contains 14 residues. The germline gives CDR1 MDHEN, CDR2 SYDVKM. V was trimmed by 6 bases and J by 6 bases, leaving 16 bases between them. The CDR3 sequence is CASSPLLIMDTQYF. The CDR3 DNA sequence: TGTGCCAGCAGCCCGCTGCTTATCATGGATACGCAGTATTTT.

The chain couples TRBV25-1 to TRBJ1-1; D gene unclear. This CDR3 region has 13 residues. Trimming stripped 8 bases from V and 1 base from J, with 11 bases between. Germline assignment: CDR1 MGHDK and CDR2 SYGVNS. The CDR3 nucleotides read TGTGCCAGCTCGTGGGCGGAGAACACTGAAGCTTTCTTT. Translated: CASSWAENTEAFF.